What follows describes a single T cell receptor beta chain. The antigen it recognizes is unknown. One base away there is no much larger clone; base qualities are not given. The cohort was made up of 500 to 800 healthy bone marrow donors. At the time of sampling, every cohort member was nominally healthy, though immune exposures that went unrecorded were likely present. The donor tested CMV seronegative, placing the donor among the 352 seronegative members of the cohort. A peripheral blood sample was collected from each donor, and TCR beta sequencing was performed on peripheral blood mononuclear cells. Genomic DNA was extracted from the blood cell samples with the Qiagen DNeasy Blood Extraction Kit. V trim: 4 bases; J trim: 7 bases; unmatched bases: 16. Sequences GTSNPN (CDR1) and SVGIG (CDR2) are obtained from the germline V gene (reference sequence). The CDR3 numbers 16 residues from cysteine through phenylalanine. The DNA shown is the 48-base CDR3, in frame from base 1.

This specimen belongs to a study of cytomegalovirus exposure and HLA in healthy donors (dated by TCRdb to about 2017). Some background on the complete study: An earlier analysis of 587 of the donors reported around 280 Gb of sequence data and 95 million to 140 million unique TCR beta sequences obtained from 180 million or so T cells. Donor age, sex, ethnicity and CMV serostatus were collected together with the repertoire data. Among about 360 genotyped donors of the cohort, an average of approximately 240,000 unique TCR beta nucleotide sequences were sequenced per donor, roughly a sixth of them non-productive. In a later genetic analysis, genome-wide SNP genotypes for 398 of the 666 donors were used, and that subset was treated as a discovery cohort. A later analysis re-examined previously published TCR beta repertoires from 600 to 700 donors and added high-resolution HLA genotyping to investigate patterns of TCR occurrence. Because of strong linkage in the cohort, four to six DR-DQ haplotypes were treated as single units for association and clustering. Along with the approximately 700-subject first cohort, a separate validation cohort of over a hundred different subjects was used. Class I and class II HLA loci were covered by the typing at four-digit resolution. The genetic ancestry cluster associated with self-reported Caucasian donors included approximately 85% of the roughly 400 genotyped donors. Typing coverage differed by locus: A, B, C, DRB1 and DQB1 were typed in roughly 629-630 donors, DQA1 in roughly 500, DPA1 in around 610, and DPB1 in just under 480. The study aimed to test whether cataloging public T cell receptors could reveal signatures of past pathogen exposure. The study profiled the T cell repertoires of hundreds of subjects by immunosequencing and related them to cytomegalovirus serostatus. To decide whether each TCR beta V gene segment behaved as functional or pseudogenic, an earlier analysis of approximately 590 of the donors relied on high-throughput TCR beta sequencing. Rather than using new phenotypic data, the later analysis identified candidate immune exposures from TCR beta sequences and from how often those sequences occurred across donors. All discovery cohort repertoires had been generated on a single sequencing platform. To predict cytomegalovirus infection status, the study combined high-throughput TCR immunosequencing, statistical association of individual TCRs with disease status, and machine learning. Approximately 310 gigabases of sequencing data and approximately 85 million unique TCR sequences were included in an early release covering roughly 700 HLA-typed donors.

The full study reports these points: Presence/absence analyses assumed roughly uniform sequencing depth across donors, an assumption that may not hold. The only immune exposure information available for the cohort was CMV serostatus. The classifier was reported to diagnose cytomegalovirus status with high specificity and sensitivity in both the original and validation cohorts. Compared with equally common non-associated chains, HLA-associated TCR beta chains in a later analysis were more clonally expanded and had lower generation probabilities. When HLA alleles, especially DR and DQ, strongly co-occurred, attributing TCR associations to individual alleles was difficult. The sequencing pipeline was judged likely to have produced a cluster of highly shared sequence variants as a technical artifact. Across donors, most TCR sequences were observed very rarely, whereas some public TCRs were present in many individuals. In an earlier analysis of around 600 of the donors, most TCR beta V segments appeared in productive rearrangements about 87% or about 30% of the time, broadly matching IMGT annotations. In vitro tests confirmed that a few of the cytomegalovirus-associated TCR beta chains recognize cytomegalovirus antigens. A further reported finding was that TCR beta sequences accurately predicted the HLA-A and HLA-B alleles for most subjects in the first cohort. Because some donors lacked HLA typing at each locus, the association tests relied only on the typed subset. An association between a missense DCLRE1C variant and V-gene and J-gene trimming of TCR beta chains was found in a later genetic analysis and replicated in an independent cohort. In a later genetic analysis, fewer N-insertions in productive TCRs were reported among donors in an Asian-associated ancestry cluster than the roughly 670-donor mean. According to a later analysis, most CMV-associated TCR beta chains appeared to be HLA-restricted, and the HLA associations seemed to be driven largely by CMV exposure. According to the authors, the approach could potentially be generalized to other disease states and immunological phenotypes. A later analysis reported that several top co-occurrence clusters appeared linked to parvovirus B19, influenza, CMV and Epstein-Barr virus. Only TCR beta chains were sequenced in this cohort, and the absence of alpha or paired-chain data limited detectable features. According to a later analysis, TCR association rates differed among HLA loci, with DRB1 alleles showing the most associated TCRs and HLA-C alleles showing the fewest. Some IMGT-functional V segments, including TRBV6-2 and TRBV6-3, could not be told apart with the 87-base-pair reads, so those segments were excluded. A later analysis associated about 17,000 TCR beta sequences with specific HLA alleles at a false discovery rate of 0.05. Fewer than 20 rarely observed V segments, including chromosome 9 orphons, were excluded from the earlier analysis of almost 600 of the donors because counts were too low. The study listed 170 or so TCR beta chains as associated with cytomegalovirus. Correlated functional status among segregating V segments might reflect linkage disequilibrium, but an unknown experimental factor could not be ruled out.

The library was prepared using the immunoSEQ multiplex PCR assay. The multiplex PCR relied on a mix of 60 forward primers for TCR Vbeta segments and 13 reverse primers for TCR Jbeta segments. The CDR3 region of rearranged TCR beta genes was amplified from genomic DNA by a multiplex PCR assay. Amplified TCR beta libraries were sequenced as 87-base-pair reads on the Illumina HiSeq System. In the original analysis: A later analysis counted 65 million to 90 million unique TCR beta chains across the 650 to 800 repertoires, and some 11 million of these chains were shared by at least two donors. Raw reads were error-corrected and collapsed into unique sequences by a nearest-neighbor algorithm in which closely related sequences were merged to remove PCR and sequencing errors. Alignment of CDR3 sequences to IMGT reference sequences was used to assign V, D and J gene segments. For a sequence to be retained, a match of at least six nucleotides was required to both a V gene segment and a J gene segment. Rearrangements were classified as productive when the CDR3 lacked stop codons and remained in frame with V and J, and all other rearrangements were classified as non-productive. Following IMGT convention, CDR3 was defined as the stretch from the second conserved V-encoded cysteine to the conserved J-encoded phenylalanine. The earlier analysis of about 530 of the donors excluded any sequence lacking an unambiguous match to a single V gene segment. In an earlier analysis of 500 to 750 of the donors, V segments were called functional above 56.7% productive rearrangements and were called segregating when the between-donor standard deviation exceeded 5%. A statistical classification framework was developed to diagnose cytomegalovirus status using the catalog of TCR beta chain sequences. In a later analysis, V and J genes were assigned by comparing TCR nucleotide sequences against IMGT/GENE-DB human TR gene sequences. A later analysis assigned CDR3 sequences and most-parsimonious VDJ recombination scenarios with the TCRdist pipeline. In a later analysis, every TCR beta chain was defined by the combination of its CDR3 amino acid sequence and its V-gene family, and reads without a unique V-gene family were dropped. In a later analysis, a few hundred highly shared, low-generation-probability nucleotide sequences were removed to address suspected cross-contamination and a sequencing artifact. A later analysis calculated a clonal expansion index for each public chain from normalized within-repertoire ranks of inferred template counts. In a later analysis, generation probabilities were computed with a VDJ recombination model fitted to out-of-frame rearrangements, and the resulting probabilities were checked against IGoR. Hypergeometric tests were used in a later analysis to score TCR-TCR, TCR-HLA and TCR-CMV co-occurrence, with a repertoire-size bias correction applied to the TCR pairs. A later analysis estimated false discovery rates by permuting HLA or CMV assignments 20 times. A later analysis grouped co-occurring TCRs with DBSCAN, adding TCRdist sequence similarity when clustering within HLA-allele-positive subsets. Repertoires with fewer than 30,000 or more than 120,000 public chains were left out of co-occurrence clustering, as were four to six repertoires with anomalous nucleotide sharing. TCRdb retrieved this table from immuneACCESS and kept in-frame rearrangements only. Not all clones are present; in checked studies, unresolved V genes account for under half, and no reason is known for the remainder. That table is the source of V, J and clone size, and D and trimming were worked out from the DNA. A total of tens of thousands of clones appear in this sample, approximately 70% of them only once. Of the sample, about 5% is held by the ten largest clones.

The sample consisted of PBMCs. The TCR was taken from a man aged 45 to 65 in good health and CMV-seronegative. This sequence uses TRBV30 and TRBJ2-4; 7 bases in the junction line up with TRBD1. The nucleotides are TGTGCCTGGACACAAACCTTCCGGACGACAGGGAACATTCAGTACTTC. This translates into CAWTQTFRTTGNIQYF. With the portions outside the CDR3 filled from the reference TRBV30 and TRBJ2-4 genes, the complete variable region becomes SQTIHQWPATLVQPVGSPLSLECTVEGTSNPNLYWYRQAAGRGLQLLFYSVGIGQISSEVPQNLSASRPQDRQFILSSKKLLLSDSGFYLCAWTQTFRTTGNIQYFGAGTRLSVL.